This T cell receptor (beta chain) was recorded in a study of human T cells and chemical hapten exposure. Study-wide findings and caveats: High-frequency TCRs, those above 1 in 1000, stayed the same after DPC sensitization.

This clonotype appeared a few times. Its antigen is unknown. Time point specified: patch test 1, 2 weeks after DPC sensitization. Treatment given: therapeutic diphenylcyclopropenone sensitization with weekly scalp DPC. Total RNA came from unfractionated whole blood. Authors' processing steps: Sample TCR counts, which ranged from roughly 23,224 to 750,000, had a median of approximately 96,000. TCRdb ran MiXCR on the RACE reads and lists one entry per CDR3 protein. These V and J calls originate from TCRdb's pipeline instead of the authors' own analysis. In the table there are roughly 48,000 distinct CDR3 sequences, approximately 10% of which are singletons. The CDR3 spans 16 residues. Germline V gives CDR1 ENHRY, CDR2 SYGVKD. V lost 4 bases to trimming and J lost 5 bases, with 18 bases between them.

The receptor comes from a woman in her thirties or forties with alopecia areata. Some clones in this sample may be carry-over from other donors' samples. The specimen was whole blood, collected in connection with sensitization to the hapten diphenylcyclopropenone (DPC). V and J are TRBV10-3 and TRBJ2-1; tentative D call: TRBD2 (6 bases). CDR3 sequence reads: CAISASGQGGDNEQFF. The CDR3 nucleotides read TGTGCCATCAGTGCCTCTGGCCAGGGAGGTGACAATGAGCAGTTCTTC.